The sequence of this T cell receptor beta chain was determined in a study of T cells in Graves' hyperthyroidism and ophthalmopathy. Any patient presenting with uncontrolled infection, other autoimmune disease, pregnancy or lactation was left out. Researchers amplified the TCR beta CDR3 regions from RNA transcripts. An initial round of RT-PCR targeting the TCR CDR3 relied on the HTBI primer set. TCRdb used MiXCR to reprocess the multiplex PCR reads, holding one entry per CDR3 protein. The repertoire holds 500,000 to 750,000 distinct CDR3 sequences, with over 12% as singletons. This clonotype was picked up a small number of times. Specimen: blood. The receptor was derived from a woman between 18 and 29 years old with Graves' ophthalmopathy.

CDR3 sequence: CASGTNTEAFF. Here the CDR3 DNA reads TGCGCCAGCGGTACCAACACTGAAGCTTTCTTT. The chain combines TRBV10-2 with TRBJ1-1; D gene uncertain. Trimming removed 8 bases at V and 2 bases at J, with 6 bases between. The CDR3 is 11 amino acids. From germline, CDR1 is WSHSY and CDR2 SAAADI.